Sequencing of this T cell receptor (beta chain) was carried out in a study of blood T cell repertoires in COVID-19. Measured with immunoSEQ multiplex PCR; TCRdb has only the in-frame clones, and not every one. The data contain approximately 180,000 clones, approximately 85% of them seen just once; the ten biggest clones take up roughly 11%. Material for sequencing was peripheral blood. The TCR comes from a human donor with active or convalescent COVID-19. The donor label of this sample is uncertain.

The CDR3 here is CASSQLAEKLFF. The CDR3 DNA reads TGTGCCAGCAGCCAATTGGCAGAAAAACTGTTTTTT. The gene calls are TRBV3-1 (or the pseudogene TRBV3-2) and TRBJ1-4; no clear D. Germline V CDR1 and CDR2: LGHDT, YNNKEL (reference sequence). Trimming shortened V by 2 bases and J by 8 bases, and 6 bases separated the two germline ends. The CDR3 has 12 amino acids.